Listed below are T cell receptor beta chains from one sample, sequenced in a study of blood T cell repertoires in COVID-19. The assay was immunoSEQ multiplex PCR, and TCRdb's table has in-frame clones only and misses some. The data contain some 120,000 clones, less than 85% of them singletons. Source material: peripheral blood. The receptor source for this set is a woman between 55 and 75 years old with acute or convalescent COVID-19. Each CDR3 is given with its conserved first and last residue. A D gene is named only where the DNA matches it firmly. Expanded clones are given a class, and other clones once, few, many or no size at all.

>TRBV19|TRBJ1-1|TRBD1|-
TGTGCCAGTAGGGCAAGACAGGGGGAGCGTTTGAACACTGAAGCTTTCTTT
CASRARQGERLNTEAFF
>TRBV19|TRBJ1-1|TRBD1|-
TGTGCCAGTACCCTATACAGGGGAGCCGAAGCTTTCTTT
CASTLYRGAEAFF
>TRBV7-9|TRBJ2-3|-|-
TGTGCCAGCAGCTTGGGCAGTACTAGCACAGATACGCAGTATTTT
CASSLGSTSTDTQYF
>TRBV6-5|TRBJ1-5|TRBD1|few
TGTGCCAGCAGTTTGGACAGGGGAGGCAATCAGCCCCAGCATTTT
CASSLDRGGNQPQHF
>TRBV24-1|TRBJ2-3|TRBD2|-
TGTGCCACCGGTACTAGCGGGGCGTCTCTTAGCACAGATACGCAGTATTTT
CATGTSGASLSTDTQYF
>TRBV7-7|TRBJ2-3|-|-
TGTGCCAGCAGTCAAGGACACTCTCTCACAGATACGCAGTATTTT
CASSQGHSLTDTQYF
>TRBV9|TRBJ2-1|-|-
TGTGCCAGCAGCAGGGCGGGGGCCGACAATGAGCAGTTCTTC
CASSRAGADNEQFF
>TRBV20-1|TRBJ1-2|-|-
TGCAGTGCTAGTAACACAGCCTCATATGGCTACACCTTC
CSASNTASYGYTF
>TRBV4-2|TRBJ1-2|-|-
TGTGCCAGCAGCCAAGAAAGGGCCGTAATGGGAGGGGGCTACACCTTC
CASSQERAVMGGGYTF
>TRBV5-6|TRBJ2-3|-|-
TGTGCCAGCAGCTTGGAAACCCGGCAGGCAGATACGCAGTATTTT
CASSLETRQADTQYF
>TRBV5-1|TRBJ1-1|-|-
TGCGCCAGCACCCTCAATAATGGACAGAACACTGAAGCTTTCTTT
CASTLNNGQNTEAFF
>TRBV30|TRBJ1-5|TRBD1|-
TGTGCCTGGTCTTTGAAAGGGGGCCAGCCCCAGCATTTT
CAWSLKGGQPQHF
>TRBV19|TRBJ1-1|TRBD1|-
TGTGCCAGCCAGGACAGGGCGAACACTGAAGCTTTCTTT
CASQDRANTEAFF
>TRBV19|TRBJ1-1|-|-
TGTGCCAGTAGTGGGCAGGGAATAATCACTGAAGCTTTCTTT
CASSGQGIITEAFF
>TRBV4-2|TRBJ1-2|TRBD1|-
TGTGCCAGCAGCCAAAACCTGGACCCCAGGGGCGGGACAGGACTCTATGGCTACACCTTC
CASSQNLDPRGGTGLYGYTF
>TRBV30|TRBJ1-6|-|-
TGTGCCTGGAGTACCACCTCCCTTCAGAATTCACCCCTCCACTTT
CAWSTTSLQNSPLHF
>TRBV24-1|TRBJ1-6|-|few
TGTGCCACCAGTGACCGGAGGGAAAATTCACCCCTCCACTTT
CATSDRRENSPLHF
>TRBV21-1|TRBJ1-2|-|-
TGTGCCAGCAGCAAGGCCAAGCGGGAGAATTTCGAGGAAAACTATGGCTACACCTTC
CASSKAKRENFEENYGYTF
>TRBV3-1/TRBV3-2|TRBJ1-2|-|-
TGTGCCAGCAGCCCGACCGGGGTTCTCCGAGAGAGTGGCTACACCTTC
CASSPTGVLRESGYTF
>TRBV4-1|TRBJ2-3|TRBD2|-
TGCGCCAGCAGCCAAGAGAAGGGACTAGCGGGGGCCCGCACAGATACGCAGTATTTT
CASSQEKGLAGARTDTQYF
>TRBV4-1|TRBJ2-1|TRBD2|-
TGCGCCAGCAGCTATTGGGGCGGGGGGGCTCGGAATGAGCAGTTCTTC
CASSYWGGGARNEQFF
>TRBV15|TRBJ2-2|TRBD2|-
TGTGCCACCAGCAGAAGGACCCTAGCGGGGAGGGACACCGGGGAGCTGTTTTTT
CATSRRTLAGRDTGELFF
>TRBV25-1|TRBJ1-6|-|few
TGTGCCAGCAGCGCAGGGGTAAATTCACCCCTCCACTTT
CASSAGVNSPLHF
>TRBV11-1|TRBJ1-2|TRBD1|-
TGTGCCAGCAGCACCCGACAGGGGAGCTATGGCTACACCTTC
CASSTRQGSYGYTF
>TRBV19|TRBJ1-2|TRBD1|-
TGTGCCAGTAGTGCCGCCGGGACAGGTAGTTATGGCTACACCTTC
CASSAAGTGSYGYTF
>TRBV24-1|TRBJ2-6|-|-
TGTGCCACCAGTGACGCCCGGAGGGACCCTGGGGCCAACGTCCTGACTTTC
CATSDARRDPGANVLTF